This T cell receptor (beta chain) was observed in a study of OX40 agonist ivuxolimab in advanced cancers. Profiling relied on immunoSEQ multiplex PCR, and the TCRdb table lists in-frame clones only, not all of them. The sample holds around 76,000 clones, about 89% seen once. Per germline, CDR1 SGHTA and CDR2 FQGTGA. J lost 7 bases, V lost 2 bases, and 9 bases had no gene match. The CDR3 totals 16 residues. Here the sequenced sample was CD4+ or CD8+ T cells sorted from blood, taken in a trial of the OX40 agonist ivuxolimab. The origin of this receptor is an adult with an advanced solid tumor such as melanoma, head and neck, liver or kidney cancer. The genes are TRBV7-3 and TRBJ2-1; 9 bases are shared with TRBD2. The DNA of the CDR3 is TGTGCCAGCAGCTTAGGAGCGGGAGGCGCACTGAATGAGCAGTTCTTC. The encoded protein is CASSLGAGGALNEQFF. Supplemented by reference TRBV7-3 and TRBJ2-1, the full variable domain reads GAGVSQTPSNKVTEKGKYVELRCDPISGHTALYWYRQSLGQGPEFLIYFQGTGAADDSGLPNDRFFAVRPEGSVSTLKIQRTERGDSAVYLCASSLGAGGALNEQFFGPGTRLTVL.